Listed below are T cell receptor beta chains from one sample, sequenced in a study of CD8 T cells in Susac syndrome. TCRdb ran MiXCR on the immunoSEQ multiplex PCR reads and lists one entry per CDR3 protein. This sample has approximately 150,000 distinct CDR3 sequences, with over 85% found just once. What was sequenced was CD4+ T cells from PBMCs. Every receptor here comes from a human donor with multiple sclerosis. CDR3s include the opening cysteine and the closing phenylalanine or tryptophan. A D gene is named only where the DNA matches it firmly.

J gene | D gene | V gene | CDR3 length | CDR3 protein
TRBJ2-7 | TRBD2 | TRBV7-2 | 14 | CASTQYSGRVEQYF
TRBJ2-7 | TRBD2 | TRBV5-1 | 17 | CASSKGLAGGSSYEQYF
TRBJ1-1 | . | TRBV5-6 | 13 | CASSFLSVPEAFF
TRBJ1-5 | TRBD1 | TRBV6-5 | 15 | CASSPRGTGHQPQHF
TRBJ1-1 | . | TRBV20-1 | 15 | CSARDGAEMNTEAFF
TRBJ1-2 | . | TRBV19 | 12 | CASSIYGDRASF
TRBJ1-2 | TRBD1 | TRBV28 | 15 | CASTPRDRGDYGYTF
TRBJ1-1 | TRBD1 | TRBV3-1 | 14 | CASSPQDRDTEAFF
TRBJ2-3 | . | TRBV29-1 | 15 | CSASGGGLLRRTQYF
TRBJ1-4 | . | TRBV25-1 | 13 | CASRDRVYEKLFF
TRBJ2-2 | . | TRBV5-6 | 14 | CASSLTAGTGELFF
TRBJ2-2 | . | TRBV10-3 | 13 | CAIKGANTGELFF
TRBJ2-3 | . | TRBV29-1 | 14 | CSVAGTPSTDTQYF
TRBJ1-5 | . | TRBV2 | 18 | CASSKQGRGGYSNQPQHF
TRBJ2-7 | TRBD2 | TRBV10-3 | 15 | CAISEESGGRYEQYF
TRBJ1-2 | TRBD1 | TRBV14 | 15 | CASSPRQGPNYGYTF
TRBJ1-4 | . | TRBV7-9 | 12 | CASSLGDEKLFF
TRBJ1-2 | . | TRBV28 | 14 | CASSPVGKGYGYTF
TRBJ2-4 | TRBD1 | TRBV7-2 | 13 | CASSYDRGNIQYF
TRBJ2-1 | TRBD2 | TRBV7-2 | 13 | CASSTSLAGAEFF
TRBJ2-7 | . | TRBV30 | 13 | CAWSFTGSYEQYF
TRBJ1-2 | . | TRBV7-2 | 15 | CASSPGTEANYGYTF
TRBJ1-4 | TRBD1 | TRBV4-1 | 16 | CASSGLGQGPNEKLFF
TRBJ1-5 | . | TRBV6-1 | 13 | CASGGQNNQPQHF
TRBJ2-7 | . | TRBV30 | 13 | CAWNIYGNYEQYF
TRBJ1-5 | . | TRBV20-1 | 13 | CSAQSGSYQPQHF
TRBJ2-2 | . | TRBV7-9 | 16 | CASSLLRVVDTGELFF
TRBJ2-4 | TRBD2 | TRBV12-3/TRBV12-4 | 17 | CASSPGTSGEPRYIQYF
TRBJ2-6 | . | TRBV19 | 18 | CASSILPGSSSGANVLTF
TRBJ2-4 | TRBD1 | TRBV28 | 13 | CASRDRAKNIQYF
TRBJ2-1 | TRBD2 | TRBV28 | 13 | CASSQGLGGEQFF
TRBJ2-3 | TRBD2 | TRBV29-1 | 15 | CSATPNPGGPDTQYF
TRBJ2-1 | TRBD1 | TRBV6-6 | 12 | CASSRQGREQFF
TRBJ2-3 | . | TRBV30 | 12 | CAWSVRGGTQYF
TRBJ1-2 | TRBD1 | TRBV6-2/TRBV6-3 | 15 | CASSSTDRGLGGYTF
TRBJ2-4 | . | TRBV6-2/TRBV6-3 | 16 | CASSPPRDLAKNIQYF
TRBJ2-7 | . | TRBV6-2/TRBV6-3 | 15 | CASSYSGTASYEQYF
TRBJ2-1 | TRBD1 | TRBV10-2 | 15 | CASRAGTDSYNEQFF
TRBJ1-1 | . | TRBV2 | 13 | CAGSSLQNTEAFF
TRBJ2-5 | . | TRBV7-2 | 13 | CASSSADRGTQYF
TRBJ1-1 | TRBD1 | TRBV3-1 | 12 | CASSPDRSGAFF
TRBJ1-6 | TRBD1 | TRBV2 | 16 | CASSNTGGNTNSPLHF
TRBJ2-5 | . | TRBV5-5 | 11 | CASSLIGTQYF
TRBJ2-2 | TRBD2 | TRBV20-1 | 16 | CSARASGRSLTGELFF
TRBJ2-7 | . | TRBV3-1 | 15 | CASSQVALGSYEQYF
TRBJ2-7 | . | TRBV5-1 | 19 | CASSSVGGADRKPYYEQYF
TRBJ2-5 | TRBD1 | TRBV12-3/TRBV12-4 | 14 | CASSKTGAGETQYF
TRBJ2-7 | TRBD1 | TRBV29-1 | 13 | CSVEGTGGYEQYF
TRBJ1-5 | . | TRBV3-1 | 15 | CASSIDRNRGQPQHF
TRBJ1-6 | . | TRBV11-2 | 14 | CASRPDGGTSPLHF
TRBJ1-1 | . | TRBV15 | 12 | CATSRDKGEAFF
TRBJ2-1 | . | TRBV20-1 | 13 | CSVWRSLNNEQFF
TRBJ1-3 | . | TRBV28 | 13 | CASTDAPPSTIYF